This T cell receptor beta chain was captured by sequencing in a study of PD-L1 blockade in urothelial cancer. Whole-study context: Patients with male sex and bladder-origin urothelial cancer accounted for about nine tenths of the roughly 29 enrolled. The number of prior chemotherapy regimens per patient was 0 to 3. When blood samples were assessed, the median T cell count was around 150,000.

This CDR3 is built from 14 residues. The V end was cut by 2 bases, the J end by 4 bases, with 10 bases between. CDR1 is SGHTA, CDR2 FQGNSA, per germline. TCRdb's copy holds only in-frame clones and misses some; the assay was immunoSEQ multiplex PCR. The top ten hold less than 3.5% of the sample, which has over 40,000 clones, around 80% seen once. The source of this sequence is a man aged 65 to 79 with urothelial cancer. The material sequenced was PBMCs, taken around atezolizumab (anti-PD-L1) treatment. V is TRBV7-2 and J is TRBJ2-3, with TRBD2 as a possible D gene (6 bases). This CDR3 is CASSLRREPDTQYF. CDR3 bases: TGTGCCAGCAGCTTAAGGAGGGAACCAGATACGCAGTATTTT.